A selection of T cell receptor beta chains follows, all from one sample in a study of shared T cell receptors in the human thymus. Produced via immunoSEQ multiplex PCR; TCRdb's table is partial and in-frame only. The sample shows approximately 760,000 clones, approximately 85% of them seen only once. This sample also appeared in a second study, on human thymus T cells.

The sequenced material came from thymocytes. These TCRs come from a girl less than two years old with a congenital heart defect. The conserved cysteine and the conserved F or W are not part of the CDR3 here.

J gene	V gene	CDR3 protein
TRBJ2-7	TRBV4-1	ASSQRQGGHEQY
TRBJ2-2	TRBV19	ASSIDFSGGRNTGELF
TRBJ1-1	TRBV27	ASSLIGGRSEAF
TRBJ1-1	TRBV6-1	ASSPGHREKAF
TRBJ1-2	TRBV6-6	ASSLPGDRSNYGYT
TRBJ2-1	TRBV7-2	ASSSYADYNEQF
TRBJ1-1	TRBV5-6	ASSSHLNDRPEAF
TRBJ2-3	TRBV5-4	ASSLHAAGLVNTQY
TRBJ1-6	TRBV7-2	ASSLVGTAFHSPLH
TRBJ2-3	TRBV7-2	ASSTGLAGGERDTQY
TRBJ1-5	TRBV2	ASKSQGAWQPQH
TRBJ1-5	TRBV19	ASSTTGTNQPQH
TRBJ1-6	TRBV6-5	ASSIDRAPYSPLH
TRBJ2-1	TRBV15	ATSRVAKRGDYNEQF
TRBJ2-1	TRBV7-9	ASGEDRRSYNEQF
TRBJ1-1	TRBV20-1	SARAGMAF
TRBJ2-1	TRBV5-5	ASSLPPEDRSYNEQF
TRBJ2-7	TRBV7-8	ASSLVRREPDCEQY
TRBJ2-1	TRBV19	ASSIGRGLYNEQF
TRBJ1-1	TRBV6-5	ASRRGTEAF
TRBJ1-3	TRBV7-9	ASSPRDRSSGNTIY
TRBJ1-2	TRBV2	ASSLQGAQGGYT
TRBJ1-2	TRBV19	ASSRPGQGLNYGYT
TRBJ1-6	TRBV5-1	ASSFQGADSPLH
TRBJ2-2	TRBV5-1	ASSLVDWRTNTGELF
TRBJ2-2	TRBV13	ASSTRLRPYGELF
TRBJ2-3	TRBV7-8	ASSLVLQGADTQY
TRBJ2-7	TRBV2	ASSEVDRAEDEQY
TRBJ2-7	TRBV5-5	ASSYGRQGRSYEQY
TRBJ1-4	TRBV5-6	ASSLSRAGKLF
TRBJ2-1	TRBV28	ASSWTGGSPFTIYNEQF
TRBJ1-4	TRBV25-1	ASSELRRQGNEKLF
TRBJ2-7	TRBV28	ASIDRDTSYEQY
TRBJ1-6	TRBV5-1	ASSLARGRIASPLH
TRBJ2-7	TRBV28	ASSPHPQRQSSYEQY
TRBJ1-1	TRBV5-1	ASSFGKDIITEAF
TRBJ1-1	TRBV28	AITGHRNTEAF
TRBJ2-5	TRBV7-6	ASSLEVVRDRLRETQY
TRBJ2-5	TRBV4-3	ASSQDGQGQETQY
TRBJ2-3	TRBV6-6	ASSYPGLATDTQY
TRBJ1-1	TRBV4-3	ASSPKGGRAVNTEAF
TRBJ1-1	TRBV5-1	ASSLARPSILGTEAF
TRBJ2-3	TRBV5-1	ASSLDRSTDTQY
TRBJ1-6	TRBV19	ASSIFFQGWDSPLH
TRBJ2-7	TRBV7-9	ASSSGCRDTYEQY
TRBJ1-5	TRBV19	ASIPRGRDQPQH
TRBJ1-1	TRBV5-1	ASSFKRNTEAF
TRBJ1-5	TRBV2	ASRRDRKNQPQH
TRBJ1-2	TRBV29-1	SVDRGKVYGYT
TRBJ2-5	TRBV27	ASSRTMGLLKETQY
TRBJ2-1	TRBV5-1	ASRSLGGSGNNEQF
TRBJ2-2	TRBV28	ASSSDLRGYTGELF
TRBJ1-1	TRBV4-1	ASSPTGGGWSANTEAF
TRBJ2-7	TRBV7-9	ASSLVSARDSHLIHEQY